Listed here are 20 T cell receptor beta chains from one sample, sequenced in a study of radiotherapy plus CTLA-4 blockade in lung cancer. TCRdb's copy holds only in-frame clones and misses some; the assay was immunoSEQ multiplex PCR. The sample contains over 95,000 clones, about four fifths of which appear only once. Here the sequenced sample was peripheral blood, taken from a patient treated with radiotherapy plus ipilimumab. All receptors come from a human donor with non-small cell lung cancer who had a partial response to radiotherapy plus ipilimumab. Some clones in this sample may be carry-over from other donors' samples.

The chain uses TRBV7-9 and TRBJ1-5; TRBD1 matches at 9 bases. V lost 5 bases and J lost 1; bases outside the gene matches: 9. Germline CDR1 SEHNR, CDR2 FQNEAQ (reference sequence). The CDR3 is 17 amino acids. CDR3 DNA sequence: TGTGCCAGCAGCCCGCCCCGCGGGACAGGGAGCAATCAGCCCCAGCATTTT. This encodes CASSPPRGTGSNQPQHF.

This clone was recorded once. The chain links TRBV9 to TRBJ2-2; TRBD2 aligns across 13 bases. Germline assignment: CDR1 SGDLS and CDR2 YYNGEE. The CDR3 runs to 15 residues. Trimming at V came to 4 bases and at J to 7 bases, leaving 4 bases not matched to a gene. CDR3 protein: CASSWTSGRGGELFF. Written as DNA, the CDR3 is TGTGCCAGCAGCTGGACTAGCGGGAGAGGCGGGGAGCTGTTTTTT.

This rearrangement joins TRBV6-4 to TRBJ1-5, with D perhaps TRBD1 (6 bases). V was clipped by 1 base and J by 4 bases, with 20 bases between them. Germline CDR1 MRHNA, CDR2 SNTAGT. The CDR3 extends over 18 amino acids. For the CDR3, the DNA is TGTGCCAGCAGTGACTTCGGCCCTCGACAGGTACCAAATCAGCCCCAGCATTTT. The encoded protein is CASSDFGPRQVPNQPQHF.

J is TRBJ2-5 and V is TRBV5-1; D is unresolved. The CDR3 runs 12 residues. V was shortened by 2 bases and J by 5 bases, with 7 bases between the two germline ends. Germline V lookup: CDR1 SGHRS, CDR2 YFSETQ. In DNA form, the CDR3 reads TGCGCCAGCAGCTTCGAGTTTGAGACCCAGTACTTC. Translation: CASSFEFETQYF.

The chain links TRBV28 to TRBJ2-2; the match to TRBD2 covers 7 bases. Per the germline V gene, CDR1 is MDHEN and CDR2 is SYDVKM. CDR3 length: 16 amino acids. The junction had 6 bases not matched to a gene; V was cut back by 2 bases and J by 3 bases. In nucleotides, the CDR3 is TGTGCCAGCAGTTTAGGGAGGGGAGGGTACACCGGGGAGCTGTTTTTT. Translated: CASSLGRGGYTGELFF.

The CDR3 reads CASSLSGLEGDIQYF. Here the CDR3 DNA reads TGTGCCAGCAGCTTATCCGGATTGGAAGGGGACATTCAGTACTTC. The chain is built from TRBV7-3 and TRBJ2-4; possibly TRBD1 for D (5 bases). The CDR3 runs to 15 residues. Trimming removed 2 bases at V and 8 bases at J, with 16 bases between. Germline V CDR1 and CDR2: SGHTA, FQGTGA.

The chain couples TRBV7-2 to TRBJ1-1; the D is unclear. CDR1 is SGHTA, CDR2 FQGNSA, per germline. The ends were cut back, 1 base at V and 0 bases at J, with 9 bases in the middle. The CDR3 is 15 residues long. In DNA, the CDR3 is TGTGCCAGCAGCTTAGGACCAGGAATGAACACTGAAGCTTTCTTT. This encodes CASSLGPGMNTEAFF.

This clone was found a few times. CDR3 loop: CASSKTGNEQFF. As DNA, the CDR3 is TGTGCCAGTAGTAAGACTGGAAATGAGCAGTTCTTC. The chain has TRBV19 and TRBJ2-1, with D unclear. Trimming shortened V by 4 bases and J by 7 bases, and 8 bases separated the two germline ends. This CDR3 comprises 12 residues. CDR1 and CDR2 from the germline V gene are LNHDA and SQIVND (reference sequence).

This clone has just a few counts. V and J are TRBV19 and TRBJ1-1; possible D gene TRBD1, 5 bases. This CDR3 is 17 amino acids long. CDR1 is LNHDA and CDR2 is SQIVND in the germline V gene (reference sequence). With 6 bases removed from V and 4 bases from J, the gap between germline ends came to 24 bases. CDR3 protein: CASSPQTTGRFTTEAFF. In DNA form, the CDR3 reads TGTGCCAGTAGCCCCCAGACAACAGGTCGCTTTACCACTGAAGCTTTCTTT.

The chain joins TRBV5-1 to TRBJ2-2; D ambiguous. CDR3 length: 16 residues. Per germline, CDR1 SGHRS and CDR2 YFSETQ. The ends were cut back, 1 base at V and 4 bases at J, with 14 bases in the middle. The CDR3 is CASSLSAQRTTGELFF. CDR3 bases: TGCGCCAGCAGCTTGTCGGCCCAGCGAACCACCGGGGAGCTGTTTTTT.

This clone was seen once. The genes are TRBV2 and TRBJ2-3; 8 bases agree with TRBD1. This CDR3 has 15 amino acids. V gave up 5 bases and J gave up 4 bases; unmatched junction bases: 8. Germline V gene lookup returns CDR1 SNHLY and CDR2 FYNNEI. The CDR3 protein is CASSSDRARADTQYF. The CDR3 region has the DNA TGTGCCAGCAGTTCGGACAGGGCGAGAGCAGATACGCAGTATTTT.

This rearrangement joins TRBV6-5 to TRBJ2-5; D may be TRBD1 (6 bases). Germline V gives CDR1 MNHEY, CDR2 SVGAGI. The CDR3 consists of 13 residues. V lost 0 bases and J lost 7, with 9 bases in between. CDR3 coding DNA: TGTGCCAGCAGTTACTCATCCAGGGGGACCCAGTACTTC. It translates to CASSYSSRGTQYF.

The chain joins TRBV19 to TRBJ1-1; tentative D call: TRBD1 (5 bases). With 3 bases removed from V and 6 bases from J, the gap between germline ends came to 17 bases. Germline V gene lookup returns CDR1 LNHDA and CDR2 SQIVND (reference sequence). This CDR3 is built from 15 residues. CDR3 DNA sequence: TGTGCCAGTAGTATGGCGGCTGGGGGGTGGTCTGAAGCTTTCTTT. Translation: CASSMAAGGWSEAFF.

The chain carries TRBV28 and TRBJ1-2; D is possibly TRBD1 (6 bases). The ends were cut back, 4 bases at V and 6 bases at J, with 18 bases in the middle. Germline assignment: CDR1 MDHEN and CDR2 SYDVKM. The CDR3 consists of 15 residues. The CDR3 nucleotides read TGTGCCAGCAGTTCGGGGGGAGAGGGGGTCGATGGCTACACCTTC. As protein: CASSSGGEGVDGYTF.

This clone was counted many times. The genes are TRBV10-2 and TRBJ2-7, with TRBD2 as a possible D gene (6 bases). This CDR3 spans 15 amino acids. Germline V gene data show CDR1 as WSHSY and CDR2 as SAAADI. Trimming took 4 bases from V and 2 from J, leaving 15 bases between them. CDR3 sequence: CASSVALAQAYEQYF. As DNA, the CDR3 is TGCGCCAGCAGTGTGGCGCTAGCGCAAGCCTACGAGCAGTACTTC.

This chain links TRBV28 with TRBJ1-5; D is uncertain. There are 12 residues in the CDR3. The V end lost 7 bases, the J end lost 4 bases, and 8 bases lay between the germline ends. Germline CDR1 is MDHEN and CDR2 is SYDVKM. The DNA of the CDR3 is TGTGCCAGCAAACCAGTAAATCAGCCCCAGCATTTT. This translates into CASKPVNQPQHF.

This chain joins TRBV11-2 and TRBJ2-1; D ambiguous. CDR1 is SGHAT and CDR2 is FQNNGV in the germline V gene. CDR3 length equals 8 residues. V was shortened by 5 bases and J by 15 bases, with 5 bases between the two germline ends. The DNA of the CDR3 is TGTGCCAGCAGCCCCTCGTTCTTC. It specifies CASSPSFF. The full variable domain, with the rest looked up from reference TRBV11-2 and TRBJ2-1, is EAGVAQSPRYKIIEKRQSVAFWCNPISGHATLYWYQQILGQGPKLLIQFQNNGVVDDSQLPKDRFSAERLKGVDSTLKIQPAKLEDSAVYLCASSPSFFGPGTRLTVL.

The rearrangement joins TRBV7-9 to TRBJ2-2, with TRBD1 identical over 7 bases. The CDR3 contains 13 residues. The V gene's germline CDR1 is SEHNR and CDR2 FQNEAQ (reference sequence). The V and J ends lost 6 bases and 7 bases, in that order; junction bases with no gene match: 5. DNA of the CDR3: TGTGCCAGCAGGCAACAGGGGATCGGGGAGCTGTTTTTT. This codes for CASRQQGIGELFF.

The chain carries TRBV7-9 and TRBJ1-1; a weak D match, TRBD1 (6 bases). This CDR3 region has 14 residues. Germline CDR1 reads SEHNR; CDR2 reads FQNEAQ (reference sequence). Deletions cut 2 bases from V and 10 bases from J, with 17 bases between. CDR3 in DNA: TGTGCCAGCAGCTTACTGGGGGCCCCCTCGGTAGCTTTCTTT. This translates into CASSLLGAPSVAFF.

This sequence joins TRBV2 and TRBJ2-1; D remains unclear. Germline V lookup: CDR1 SNHLY, CDR2 FYNNEI. The CDR3 consists of 11 residues. V was shortened by 8 bases and J by 8 bases, with 10 bases between the two germline ends. CDR3 bases: TGTGCCAGCCTCGGCGGCTATGAGCAGTTCTTC. Translation: CASLGGYEQFF.